This entry lists 21 T cell receptor beta chains sequenced from one sample in a study of cytomegalovirus exposure and HLA in healthy donors. With 60 Vbeta and 13 Jbeta primers, the PCR was carried out. The repertoire was sequenced with immunoSEQ multiplex PCR; TCRdb's copy has only in-frame clones and lacks some. Altogether under 75,000 clones are present, about nine tenths being singletons, with the ten largest covering roughly 2%. The sequenced sample consisted of PBMCs. These receptors were collected from a woman between 25 and 40 years old in good health and CMV-seronegative.

The V and J genes are TRBV1 and TRBJ2-1; the table's D call TRBD2 went unverified against the DNA. TRBV1 is designated a pseudogene. This CDR3 spans 13 amino acids. DNA for the CDR3: TGCACCAGCAGAACGGGGGGCCCAGGTGAGCAGTTCTTC. The encoded protein is CTSRTGGPGEQFF.

The gene calls are TRBV29-1 and TRBJ2-1; the match to TRBD2 covers 7 bases. V shed 0 bases and J 4 bases; nucleotides not matched to a gene: 3. Germline-derived CDR1 and CDR2 are SQVTM and ANQGSEA. The CDR3 loop spans 14 amino acids. CDR3 sequence reads: CSVEEGLDYNEQFF. CDR3 nucleotide sequence: TGCAGCGTTGAAGAAGGACTAGATTACAATGAGCAGTTCTTC.

The chain links TRBV28 to TRBJ1-4; no clear D. CDR3 length: 15 residues. Trimming shortened V by 2 bases and J by 6 bases, and 13 bases separated the two germline ends. Germline assignment: CDR1 MDHEN and CDR2 SYDVKM. The CDR3 DNA sequence: TGTGCCAGCAGTTTAAGGCAGCTGAGGGATGAAAAACTGTTTTTT. This sequence encodes CASSLRQLRDEKLFF.

The chain recombines TRBV4-2 with TRBJ1-2; D is possibly TRBD1 (6 bases). CDR3 length: 16 residues. The V gene lost 4 bases and the J gene lost 8 bases, with 23 bases spanning the gap. The germline CDR1 and CDR2 sequences are LGHNA and YNFKEQ. DNA of the CDR3: TGTGCCAGCAGCCCCACCTTAGACAGGAATTATGGAGGCTACACCTTC. Translated, it gives CASSPTLDRNYGGYTF.

This chain uses TRBV29-1 with TRBJ2-7, with 7 bases aligning to TRBD1. The CDR3 totals 14 residues. Germline V lookup: CDR1 SQVTM, CDR2 ANQGSEA. V was pared by 0 bases and J by 3 bases, with 5 bases of the junction left unmatched. CDR3 DNA: TGCAGCGTTGAAGATGGGGCAGGGGGCTACGAGCAGTACTTC. Its translation: CSVEDGAGGYEQYF.

V gene TRBV10-3 combines with J gene TRBJ1-2; TRBD1 is a possible D gene (6 bases). CDR1 is ENHRY and CDR2 is SYGVKD in the germline V gene. CDR3 length: 15 amino acids. Trimming took 1 base from V and 3 from J, leaving 12 bases between them. The CDR3 nucleotides read TGTGCCATCAGTGAGTGGCAGGGGAGGGACTATGGCTACACCTTC. Its translation is CAISEWQGRDYGYTF.

This chain links TRBV18 with TRBJ2-7; 7 bases line up with TRBD1. V lost 3 bases to trimming and J lost 3 bases; unmatched junction nucleotides: 8. The CDR3 covers 15 residues. Germline values: CDR1 KGHSH, CDR2 LQKENI. CDR3 sequence: CASSPGTADLYEQYF. The CDR3 nucleotides read TGTGCCAGCTCACCCGGGACAGCGGACCTCTACGAGCAGTACTTC.

V gene TRBV25-1 combines with J gene TRBJ1-5; D may be TRBD1 (5 bases). This CDR3 has 13 residues. V was clipped by 4 bases and J by 4 bases, with 8 bases between them. Germline assignment: CDR1 MGHDK and CDR2 SYGVNS. CDR3 sequence (DNA): TGTGCCAGCAGTGTAGGGGTGAATCAGCCCCAGCATTTT. It is translated as CASSVGVNQPQHF.

This clone was seen a single time. The chain carries TRBV15 and TRBJ1-2; D unresolved. Between the trimmed V and J ends, which lost 5 bases and 0 bases, there was a span of 19 bases. Germline CDR1 LNHNV, CDR2 YYDKDF (reference sequence). This CDR3 comprises 17 residues. DNA for the CDR3: TGTGCCACCAGCGTGACACAGTCTCCTAAAGCTAACTATGGCTACACCTTC. Residues: CATSVTQSPKANYGYTF.

This chain connects TRBV9 to TRBJ2-4, with TRBD2 identical over 16 bases. V trimming: 4 bases; J trimming: 3 bases; junction bases outside the gene matches: 10. Germline V gene sequence: CDR1 SGDLS, CDR2 YYNGEE. The CDR3 is made up of 19 amino acids. CDR3 DNA sequence: TGTGCCAGCAGCCCCCGGGGACTAGCGGGGGGGTTTGACAAAAACATTCAGTACTTC. Its translation: CASSPRGLAGGFDKNIQYF.

Notes on this clone: The DNA is omitted, as the CDR3 cannot be located on it reliably, and the CDR3 follows TCRdb's listing. This CDR3 is CASTTPFGGGNEQFF. This chain joins TRBV21-1 and TRBJ2-1; no check of the table's D call, TRBD2, against the DNA was made. TRBV21-1 is a known pseudogene. Inclusive of both ends, the CDR3 amounts to 15 amino acids.

There are a few counts of this clone. CDR3 sequence reads: CASSQDRGSPQHF. The DNA for the CDR3 is TGCGCCAGCAGCCAAGATAGGGGTTCGCCCCAGCATTTT. The V call is TRBV4-3, the J call TRBJ1-5; D is possibly TRBD1 (5 bases). V lost 0 bases and J lost 9, with 9 bases in between. The CDR3 is made up of 13 amino acids. Germline V gene sequence: CDR1 LGHNA, CDR2 YSLEER.

The CDR3 loop is CASSLVGMGGETQYF. The CDR3 bases are TGTGCCAGCAGCTTAGTGGGGATGGGGGGGGAGACCCAGTACTTC. The rearrangement links TRBV7-2 to TRBJ2-5; TRBD2 matches 7 bases. The ends lost 1 base at V and 5 bases at J; junction bases unmatched: 7. CDR1 is SGHTA, CDR2 FQGNSA, per germline. The CDR3 covers 15 residues.

The chain uses TRBV10-1 and TRBJ1-5; D uncertain. Germline V gene lookup returns CDR1 WNHNN and CDR2 SYGVQD (reference sequence). V was pared by 7 bases and J by 6 bases, with 7 bases between. This CDR3 is built from 11 residues. CDR3: CASNLSQPQHF. The CDR3 nucleotides read TGCGCCAGCAATCTGAGTCAGCCCCAGCATTTT.

The rearrangement uses TRBV5-4 and TRBJ2-1; TRBD2 matches at 7 bases. Trimming at V came to 3 bases and at J to 6 bases, leaving 21 bases not matched to a gene. The length of the CDR3 is 19 residues. In germline, CDR1 is SGHNT, CDR2 YYREEE (reference sequence). This CDR3 is CASSSTQAGTNPVTNEQFF. The DNA for the CDR3 is TGTGCCAGCAGCTCTACACAGGCAGGGACTAACCCCGTTACCAATGAGCAGTTCTTC.

The CDR3 sequence is CASSLGQTTQETQYF. In nucleotides, the CDR3 is TGTGCCAGCAGCCTCGGACAGACCACCCAAGAGACCCAGTACTTC. The chain carries TRBV7-3 and TRBJ2-5, with D possibly being TRBD1 (6 bases). This CDR3 region has 15 residues. From germline, CDR1 is SGHTA and CDR2 FQGTGA. V was cut by 5 bases and J by 1 base, with 14 bases left in between.

The chain links TRBV29-1 to TRBJ2-5; TRBD2 matches 11 bases. J was trimmed by 2 bases and V by 3 bases; bases with no gene match: 11. The germline V gene encodes CDR1 SQVTM and CDR2 ANQGSEA. The CDR3 spans 17 residues. This CDR3 reads CSVESGLAGSSQETQYF. Written as DNA, the CDR3 is TGCAGCGTTGAGTCCGGACTAGCGGGTTCTTCTCAAGAGACCCAGTACTTC.

The chain is built from TRBV13 and TRBJ1-1; 10 bases align to TRBD1. Trimming at V came to 3 bases and at J to 0 bases, leaving 7 bases not matched to a gene. CDR3 length: 17 amino acids. CDR1 and CDR2 (germline): PRHDT, FYEKMQ (reference sequence). Written as DNA, the CDR3 is TGTGCCAGCAGCTTTTCCGAGGACAGGGGGTTGAACACTGAAGCTTTCTTT. Translating it yields CASSFSEDRGLNTEAFF. The whole variable domain, remainder taken from reference TRBV13 and TRBJ1-1, is AAGVIQSPRHLIKEKRETATLKCYPIPRHDTVYWYQQGPGQDPQFLISFYEKMQSDKGSIPDRFSAQQFSDYHSELNMSSLELGDSALYFCASSFSEDRGLNTEAFFGQGTRLTVV.

The chain links TRBV5-4 to TRBJ2-7; 8 bases are shared with TRBD1. J was trimmed by 3 bases and V by 3 bases; bases with no gene match: 17. This CDR3 is 18 amino acids long. Looked up from germline, CDR1 is SGHNT and CDR2 is YYREEE (reference sequence). The CDR3 nucleotides are TGTGCCAGCAGCTCCAGGGGGCTAACGGCCCTGCGGCGCTACGAGCAGTACTTC. Residues: CASSSRGLTALRRYEQYF.

J is TRBJ2-3 and V is TRBV5-1, with 8 bases aligning to TRBD2. This CDR3 spans 15 amino acids. J lost 2 bases, V lost 4 bases, and 6 bases had no gene match. CDR1 and CDR2 (germline): SGHRS, YFSETQ. The CDR3 sequence: CASSPGGGNTDTQYF. For the CDR3, the DNA is TGCGCCAGCAGCCCCGGGGGGGGAAACACAGATACGCAGTATTTT.

V gene TRBV7-9 combines with J gene TRBJ2-7; D is undetermined. Germline V CDR1 and CDR2: SEHNR, FQNEAQ (reference sequence). Trimming removed 0 bases from V and 2 bases from J, with 8 bases in between. This CDR3 comprises 14 residues. DNA of the CDR3: TGTGCCAGCAGCTTAGCGGGCACAGCCTACGAGCAGTACTTC. Residues: CASSLAGTAYEQYF.